A selection of T cell receptor beta chains follows, all from one sample in a study of blood T cell repertoires in COVID-19. TCRdb's copy holds only in-frame clones and misses some; the assay was immunoSEQ multiplex PCR. The sample has 300,000 to 400,000 clones, 85% seen once. Sequenced sample: peripheral blood. The receptors stem from a human donor in a cohort sampled during active COVID-19. The CDR3 runs from the conserved cysteine through the conserved F or W. The D gene is left open where the match is weak. Clone size appears in some rows only: once, few, many, or a class for an expanded clone.

V gene,D gene,J gene,clone size,CDR3 protein,CDR3 DNA
TRBV7-2,NA,TRBJ1-2,many,CASSLGIRVGYTF,TGTGCCAGCAGCTTAGGTATCAGGGTAGGCTACACCTTC
TRBV5-6,NA,TRBJ1-3,NA,CASRRGPNNSGNTIYF,TGTGCCAGCAGAAGGGGCCCCAACAACTCTGGAAACACCATATATTTT
TRBV24-1,TRBD2,TRBJ2-1,NA,CATSDARLAGENEQFF,TGTGCCACCAGTGATGCACGACTAGCGGGGGAAAATGAGCAGTTCTTC
TRBV11-2,TRBD2,TRBJ2-7,NA,CASSLEPSGGGSSYEQYF,TGTGCCAGCAGCTTAGAGCCTAGCGGGGGAGGAAGCTCCTACGAGCAGTACTTC
TRBV6-5,TRBD1,TRBJ1-2,NA,CASSYWTGDSNYGYTF,TGTGCCAGCAGTTACTGGACAGGGGACTCTAACTATGGCTACACCTTC
TRBV24-1,TRBD2,TRBJ2-5,NA,CATSGGGGGTQYF,TGTGCCACCAGCGGCGGGGGGGGAGGGACCCAGTACTTC
TRBV5-1,TRBD1,TRBJ1-6,NA,CASSLEVGGHNSPLHF,TGCGCCAGCAGCTTGGAGGTAGGGGGCCATAATTCACCCCTCCACTTT
TRBV2,NA,TRBJ1-5,NA,CASNREGTRQPQHF,TGTGCCAGCAATCGAGAGGGGACACGGCAGCCCCAGCATTTT
TRBV19,TRBD1,TRBJ2-7,NA,CASKGAGGVEQYF,TGTGCCAGTAAGGGGGCAGGGGGCGTCGAGCAGTACTTC
TRBV7-9,TRBD1,TRBJ1-2,NA,CASSSRTGTNYGYTF,TGTGCCAGCAGCTCCCGGACAGGGACTAACTATGGCTACACCTTC
TRBV25-1,NA,TRBJ2-7,once,CASSDVGGNEQYF,TGTGCCAGCAGTGATGTCGGAGGGAACGAGCAGTACTTC
TRBV20-1,TRBD1,TRBJ1-1,NA,CSASPGTGGNTEAFF,TGCAGTGCTAGTCCTGGGACAGGCGGCAACACTGAAGCTTTCTTT
TRBV5-4,NA,TRBJ1-2,NA,CASSFYGRVNYGYTF,TGTGCCAGCAGCTTCTATGGCAGGGTTAACTATGGCTACACCTTC
TRBV5-1,TRBD1,TRBJ1-6,NA,CASSLGDSPYNSPLHF,TGCGCCAGCAGCTTGGGGGACAGCCCATATAATTCACCCCTCCACTTT
TRBV7-9,NA,TRBJ2-4,NA,CASSPPNRGGGMYF,TGTGCCAGCAGCCCACCAAACCGAGGTGGCGGAATGTACTTC
TRBV14,TRBD2,TRBJ2-1,NA,CASSQAVRSGGFNEQFF,TGTGCCAGCAGCCAAGCCGTGCGGAGCGGGGGGTTCAATGAGCAGTTCTTC
TRBV6-5,NA,TRBJ2-5,once,CASSYTGETQYF,TGTGCCAGCAGTTACACAGGGGAGACCCAGTACTTC
TRBV5-6,TRBD1,TRBJ1-1,NA,CASSLGQDTEAFF,TGTGCCAGCAGCCTGGGACAGGACACTGAAGCTTTCTTT
TRBV3-1/TRBV3-2,TRBD2,TRBJ2-3,NA,CASSQVAGDTSTDTQYF,TGTGCCAGCAGCCAGGTGGCGGGGGATACTAGCACAGATACGCAGTATTTT
TRBV30,TRBD2,TRBJ2-3,NA,CACPLGSGGTDTQYF,TGTGCCTGCCCCTTGGGTAGCGGGGGCACAGATACGCAGTATTTT
TRBV3-1/TRBV3-2,NA,TRBJ1-1,NA,CASSQLALQGTEAFF,TGTGCCAGCAGCCAGTTGGCCCTACAGGGCACTGAAGCTTTCTTT
TRBV24-1,NA,TRBJ2-1,NA,CATSAVYNEQFF,TGTGCCACCAGTGCCGTATACAATGAGCAGTTCTTC
TRBV10-3,NA,TRBJ1-1,NA,CAISPQGKGDTEAFF,TGTGCCATCAGCCCCCAGGGGAAGGGGGACACTGAAGCTTTCTTT
TRBV5-4,TRBD2,TRBJ2-3,NA,CASSFASGGSTDTQYF,TGTGCCAGCAGCTTCGCTAGCGGGGGATCCACAGATACGCAGTATTTT
TRBV9,TRBD1,TRBJ2-5,NA,CASSTYPGTGVGTQYF,TGTGCCAGCAGCACCTATCCCGGGACAGGGGTTGGGACCCAGTACTTC
TRBV27,TRBD1,TRBJ1-3,few,CASGQPGQGGNTIYF,TGTGCCAGCGGCCAACCGGGACAGGGGGGAAACACCATATATTTT
TRBV7-6,TRBD2,TRBJ2-7,NA,CASSLAASGESSYEQYF,TGTGCCAGCAGCTTAGCCGCTAGCGGGGAGAGCTCCTACGAGCAGTACTTC
TRBV2,TRBD1,TRBJ1-1,NA,CASRLDRSTEAFF,TGTGCCAGCAGATTGGACAGGAGCACTGAAGCTTTCTTT
TRBV10-2,NA,TRBJ1-5,few,CASSAGNQPQHF,TGCGCCAGCAGTGCAGGGAATCAGCCCCAGCATTTT
TRBV7-2,NA,TRBJ2-2,once,CASSPQGTGELFF,TGTGCCAGCAGCCCACAGGGAACCGGGGAGCTGTTTTTT
TRBV11-3,TRBD2,TRBJ2-7,once,CASSLERLAGEYEQYF,TGTGCCAGCAGCTTAGAACGACTAGCGGGGGAGTACGAGCAGTACTTC
TRBV7-3,NA,TRBJ2-3,NA,CASSTLGADTQYF,TGTGCCAGCAGCACCTTAGGGGCAGATACGCAGTATTTT
TRBV7-2,TRBD1,TRBJ1-1,NA,CASSLRTGRTEAFF,TGTGCCAGCAGCCTCCGGACAGGGCGCACTGAAGCTTTCTTT
TRBV7-9,NA,TRBJ2-6,NA,CASSDRGLNAGANVLTF,TGTGCCAGCAGCGATAGGGGTTTGAATGCTGGGGCCAACGTCCTGACTTTC
TRBV10-3,NA,TRBJ1-1,NA,CAISETGSLAFF,TGTGCCATCAGTGAGACGGGATCCCTGGCTTTCTTT
TRBV27,TRBD1,TRBJ1-1,NA,CASSLLGTGFWDTEAFF,TGTGCCAGCAGTTTACTAGGGACAGGGTTTTGGGACACTGAAGCTTTCTTT
TRBV5-4,NA,TRBJ1-2,NA,CASSLSATAYGYTF,TGTGCCAGCAGCCTAAGCGCGACAGCTTATGGCTACACCTTC
TRBV7-9,NA,TRBJ1-2,NA,CASSLRQGFRSGYTF,TGTGCCAGCAGCTTAAGGCAGGGATTTAGGAGTGGCTACACCTTC
TRBV10-3,TRBD1,TRBJ2-3,few,CAISYGQGAVDTQYF,TGTGCCATCAGTTATGGACAGGGGGCTGTAGATACGCAGTATTTT
TRBV5-1,NA,TRBJ2-1,NA,CASSAGSVGSEQFF,TGCGCCAGCAGCGCCGGGAGCGTCGGGAGTGAGCAGTTCTTC
TRBV7-9,NA,TRBJ2-5,NA,CASSFGAQETQYF,TGTGCCAGCAGCTTTGGGGCCCAAGAGACCCAGTACTTC
TRBV5-1,TRBD1,TRBJ1-3,NA,CASSLGTGPESTIYF,TGCGCCAGCAGCTTGGGGACAGGGCCGGAAAGCACCATATATTTT
TRBV5-4,NA,TRBJ1-5,NA,CASSYGDQPQHF,TGTGCCAGCAGCTACGGAGATCAGCCCCAGCATTTT
TRBV24-1,NA,TRBJ2-2,NA,CATSGSSSNTGELFF,TGTGCCACCAGTGGCAGTTCCTCGAACACCGGGGAGCTGTTTTTT
TRBV7-9,TRBD1,TRBJ2-7,NA,CASSLEGGGYEQYF,TGTGCCAGCAGCTTAGAAGGGGGCGGGTACGAGCAGTACTTC
TRBV15,NA,TRBJ2-7,NA,CATSRDISYEQYF,TGTGCCACCAGCCGGGACATATCCTACGAGCAGTACTTC
TRBV11-2,TRBD1,TRBJ1-1,few,CASSPHRGQGAFF,TGTGCCAGCAGCCCGCACAGGGGGCAGGGGGCTTTCTTT
TRBV5-1,TRBD1,TRBJ1-2,once,CASRQTGPFGYTF,TGCGCCAGCAGACAGACAGGGCCGTTTGGCTACACCTTC
TRBV19,TRBD2,TRBJ2-3,NA,CASSIRSSGGADTQYF,TGTGCCAGTAGTATTCGGTCTAGCGGGGGGGCAGATACGCAGTATTTT
TRBV9,NA,TRBJ2-3,NA,CASSQGGIRTDTQYF,TGTGCCAGCAGCCAGGGAGGTATAAGGACAGATACGCAGTATTTT
TRBV3-1/TRBV3-2,NA,TRBJ1-1,NA,CASSRGTEAFF,TGTGCCAGCAGTAGGGGCACTGAAGCTTTCTTT
TRBV2,NA,TRBJ2-7,NA,CATLEADEQYF,TGTGCCACGTTAGAAGCCGACGAGCAGTACTTC
TRBV9,TRBD1,TRBJ1-2,few,CASSAGQDNYGYTF,TGTGCCAGCAGCGCCGGACAGGATAACTATGGCTACACCTTC
TRBV28,NA,TRBJ1-2,NA,CASSPGQLYGYTF,TGTGCCAGCAGTCCAGGACAGCTCTATGGCTACACCTTC
TRBV7-6,NA,TRBJ2-7,NA,CASSLELRGRYEQYF,TGTGCCAGCAGCTTAGAGTTGAGGGGGAGATACGAGCAGTACTTC
TRBV18,NA,TRBJ1-1,NA,CASSHSGQGAVGGTEAFF,TGTGCCAGCTCACACTCCGGACAAGGCGCCGTAGGGGGCACTGAAGCTTTCTTT
TRBV24-1,TRBD1,TRBJ1-5,NA,CATSPPGGQPQHF,TGTGCCACCAGCCCCCCAGGGGGTCAGCCCCAGCATTTT
TRBV9,NA,TRBJ2-7,NA,CASSPQGSAPYEQYF,TGTGCCAGCAGCCCCCAGGGATCGGCCCCCTACGAGCAGTACTTC
TRBV13,NA,TRBJ2-2,NA,CASSLLGINTGELFF,TGTGCCAGCAGCTTACTCGGGATCAACACCGGGGAGCTGTTTTTT
TRBV6-5,TRBD1,TRBJ1-2,NA,CASSYSTGMSGYTF,TGTGCCAGCAGTTACTCGACAGGGATGTCAGGCTACACCTTC